A selection of T cell receptor beta chains follows, all from one sample in a study of blood T cell repertoires in COVID-19. The repertoire was sequenced with immunoSEQ multiplex PCR; TCRdb's copy has only in-frame clones and lacks some. The table shows 200,000 to 250,000 clones, with about 85% occurring only once. The sample taken for sequencing was PBMCs or T cells enriched from blood (not recorded which). These receptor sequences come from a woman under 40 with acute COVID-19. Each CDR3 is given with its conserved first and last residue. Each record gives: V gene, J gene, CDR3 length, CDR3 protein.

TRBV13	TRBJ2-7	14	CASSGSGQSYEQYF
TRBV6-5	TRBJ2-7	14	CASSYSTGYYEQYF
TRBV7-3	TRBJ1-1	13	CASSGQGGTEAFF
TRBV24-1	TRBJ2-1	15	CATSDLAGGRNEQFF
TRBV3-1/TRBV3-2	TRBJ2-1	12	CASSQGYGEQFF
TRBV18	TRBJ2-3	17	CASSPAENSGNSDTQYF
TRBV27	TRBJ2-1	16	CASRGRGQHSYNEQFF
TRBV14	TRBJ2-7	17	CASSQDPPSGGRYEQYF
TRBV19	TRBJ2-7	16	CASSIGGELGFYEQYF
TRBV6-5	TRBJ1-1	12	CASSQGNTEAFF
TRBV29-1	TRBJ2-6	13	CSAGGRGANVLTF
TRBV2	TRBJ1-2	14	CASSEVRDNYGYTF
TRBV3-1/TRBV3-2	TRBJ2-7	14	CASSQEPQVYEQYF
TRBV2	TRBJ2-1	13	CASSTLGGAEQFF
TRBV7-9	TRBJ2-7	16	CASSLIGGQGAGEQYF
TRBV3-1/TRBV3-2	TRBJ1-6	14	CASSQVLDRAPLHF
TRBV6-5	TRBJ2-7	15	CASSHTAGQGYEQYF
TRBV28	TRBJ1-2	13	CASSDTRWYGYTF
TRBV12-2	TRBJ1-4	14	CASRLTGGDEKLFF
TRBV18	TRBJ2-7	14	CASSPRDTSYEQYF
TRBV14	TRBJ2-3	14	CASSQIGGTDTQYF
TRBV3-1/TRBV3-2	TRBJ2-7	18	CASSQGHRKLAGEYEQYF
TRBV27	TRBJ2-7	14	CASSLGARTYEQYF
TRBV5-1	TRBJ2-7	15	CASSLVSAGYYEQYF
TRBV5-4	TRBJ1-2	16	CASSLAAGQANYGYTF
TRBV3-1/TRBV3-2	TRBJ1-3	17	CASSQTHTASYGNTIYF
TRBV24-1	TRBJ2-7	16	CATSDSRTSGRLEQYF
TRBV23-1	TRBJ2-5	16	CASSQPSETGVETQYF
TRBV6-2/TRBV6-3	TRBJ2-3	14	CASSTPVSAATQYF
TRBV6-1	TRBJ2-4	20	CASSEEDWLAGGPSVNIQYF
TRBV5-1	TRBJ2-4	15	CASSQFQGAKNIQYF
TRBV14	TRBJ2-1	15	CASSLIKIPAAEQFF
TRBV29-1	TRBJ2-1	16	CSALGLAGGSFGEQFF
TRBV28	TRBJ2-5	16	CASSLLAGRGKGTQYF
TRBV5-6	TRBJ2-7	13	CASSLPELYEQYF
TRBV19	TRBJ2-1	14	CASSASGTYNEQFF
TRBV19	TRBJ1-1	13	CASSTTGREKAFF
TRBV4-3	TRBJ1-1	15	CASSQDGGGSTEAFF
TRBV5-1	TRBJ2-1	14	CASSSGRTYNEQFF
TRBV28	TRBJ2-2	13	CASRGRASGELFF
TRBV6-2/TRBV6-3	TRBJ2-3	14	CASSRGGSTDTQYF
TRBV28	TRBJ2-7	14	CASSSPGQFYEQYF
TRBV28	TRBJ2-3	13	CASGGSRTDTQYF
TRBV2	TRBJ2-2	16	CASSEAWRADTGELFF
TRBV7-6	TRBJ2-2	15	CASSRQGARTGELFF
TRBV28	TRBJ1-2	14	CASSWTEPNYGYTF
TRBV7-8	TRBJ2-7	16	CASSLVGRGGAYEQYF
TRBV3-1/TRBV3-2	TRBJ2-1	17	CASSPIPTGTRLNEQFF
TRBV5-5	TRBJ2-6	17	CASSFFNIRSGANVLTF
TRBV11-1	TRBJ2-3	16	CASSSRGLSSTDTQYF
TRBV2	TRBJ1-4	14	CASSVRQPNEKLFF
TRBV7-6	TRBJ1-1	15	CASSSVALSETEAFF
TRBV7-8	TRBJ2-3	14	CASTLLAAGDTQYF
TRBV27	TRBJ1-1	15	CASSRQRGMNTEAFF
TRBV7-6	TRBJ2-1	15	CASGGLAGSSGEQFF
TRBV21-1	TRBJ2-3	17	CASSKQGLAGGPDTQYF